The 17 T cell receptor beta chains below come from one sample, sequenced in a study of blood T cell repertoires in COVID-19. Produced via immunoSEQ multiplex PCR; TCRdb's table is partial and in-frame only. The table shows 90,000 to 130,000 clones, with roughly 84% occurring only once. Sequenced: peripheral blood. The receptors stem from a woman in her seventies with acute or convalescent COVID-19.

The chain recombines TRBV11-3 with TRBJ2-1; the match to TRBD2 covers 7 bases. The CDR3 covers 15 residues. V trimming: 5 bases; J trimming: 0 bases; junction bases outside the gene matches: 4. The germline CDR1 and CDR2 sequences are SGHNT and YENEEA. CDR3 in amino acids: CASSAQRDSYNEQFF. CDR3 sequence (DNA): TGTGCCAGCAGCGCCCAGCGGGACTCCTACAATGAGCAGTTCTTC.

V is TRBV6-5 and J is TRBJ1-5; a weak D match, TRBD1 (6 bases). This CDR3 is 15 amino acids long. Germline V gene data show CDR1 as MNHEY and CDR2 as SVGAGI. The V end lost 0 bases, the J end lost 0 bases, and 6 bases lay between the germline ends. DNA for the CDR3: TGTGCCAGCAGTTACTCGGGGGCTAGCAATCAGCCCCAGCATTTT. It yields the protein CASSYSGASNQPQHF.

This clone came up a few times. The rearrangement links TRBV4-1 to TRBJ2-1, with 15 positions matching TRBD2. J was trimmed by 10 bases and V by 4 bases; bases with no gene match: 8. The germline V gene has CDR1 MGHRA and CDR2 YSYEKL. This CDR3 has 16 amino acids. CDR3: CASSPSGTSGGPEQFF. CDR3 sequence (DNA): TGCGCCAGCAGCCCCTCCGGGACTAGCGGGGGGCCCGAGCAGTTCTTC.

This clone was recorded a few times. V gene TRBV27 combines with J gene TRBJ1-2, with a weak D call TRBD1 (6 bases). This CDR3 is 14 amino acids long. V lost 0 bases to trimming and J lost 8 bases, with 13 bases between them. CDR1 and CDR2 (germline): MNHEY, SMNVEV (reference sequence). The CDR3 spells CASSLSEGGGGYTF. The CDR3 DNA follows: TGTGCCAGCAGTTTATCGGAAGGGGGGGGCGGCTACACCTTC.

The chain couples TRBV7-2 to TRBJ1-1, with TRBD1 identical over 12 bases. The CDR3 spans 16 residues. V trimming: 4 bases; J trimming: 6 bases; junction bases outside the gene matches: 9. Germline V lookup: CDR1 SGHTA, CDR2 FQGNSA. The DNA for the CDR3 is TGTGCCAGCAGCTGGCCTCCGGGACAGGGGGCTGCTGAAGCTTTCTTT. It encodes CASSWPPGQGAAEAFF.

The chain carries TRBV12-3 or TRBV12-4 and TRBJ1-4; 8 nucleotides match TRBD1. V trimming: 6 bases; J trimming: 8 bases; junction bases outside the gene matches: 5. The CDR3 spans 13 residues. Here the CDR3 DNA reads TGTGCCAGCAGGTACAGGGGGGGAGAAAAACTGTTTTTT. It codes for CASRYRGGEKLFF.

The rearrangement joins TRBV9 to TRBJ1-2, with D unclear. CDR1 and CDR2 (germline): SGDLS, YYNGEE. V lost 0 bases and J 8 bases, leaving 11 bases between the germline ends. The CDR3 totals 13 residues. The CDR3 here is CASSVAGGVGYTF. CDR3 DNA sequence: TGTGCCAGCAGCGTAGCTGGCGGGGTAGGCTACACCTTC.

The V call is TRBV5-1, the J call TRBJ2-6; D not certain. The CDR3 runs to 16 residues. Between the trimmed V and J ends, which lost 0 bases and 4 bases, there was a span of 11 bases. The germline CDR1 and CDR2 sequences are SGHRS and YFSETQ. CDR3 in DNA: TGCGCCAGCAGCTTGGAAGGAGCTCCCGGGGCCAACGTCCTGACTTTC. The encoded protein is CASSLEGAPGANVLTF. The complete variable domain, with remaining parts taken from reference TRBV5-1 and TRBJ2-6, reads KAGVTQTPRYLIKTRGQQVTLSCSPISGHRSVSWYQQTPGQGLQFLFEYFSETQRNKGNFPGRFSGRQFSNSRSEMNVSTLELGDSALYLCASSLEGAPGANVLTFGAGSRLTVL.

The V gene is TRBV6-2 or TRBV6-3, the J gene TRBJ2-3; 13 nucleotides agree with TRBD2. This CDR3 has 14 amino acids. V shed 4 bases and J 6 bases; nucleotides not matched to a gene: 1. CDR1 and CDR2 (germline): MNHEY, SVGEGT. For the CDR3, the DNA is TGTGCCAGCAGTTCGGGACTAGCGGGGGATACGCAGTATTTT. As protein: CASSSGLAGDTQYF.

The chain recombines TRBV5-1 with TRBJ2-1; 11 bases map to TRBD2. With V trimmed by 0 bases and J by 5 bases, 10 bases remained unmatched. The CDR3 consists of 18 residues. Germline V CDR1 and CDR2: SGHRS, YFSETQ. CDR3: CASSLEGTSGLLNNEQFF. CDR3 bases: TGCGCCAGCAGCTTGGAAGGGACTAGCGGCTTATTGAACAATGAGCAGTTCTTC.

The chain carries TRBV4-1 and TRBJ1-3; 7 bases match TRBD1. Looked up from germline, CDR1 is MGHRA and CDR2 is YSYEKL. Trimming at V came to 0 bases and at J to 8 bases, leaving 4 bases not matched to a gene. The CDR3 has 14 residues. The CDR3 coding sequence is TGCGCCAGCAGCCAAGAAGGGGGCACGGACACCATATATTTT. This sequence encodes CASSQEGGTDTIYF.

The V call is TRBV7-2, the J call TRBJ1-5; 7 bases map to TRBD1. J was trimmed by 5 bases and V by 1 base; bases with no gene match: 5. Per the germline V gene, CDR1 is SGHTA and CDR2 is FQGNSA. CDR3 length equals 15 residues. The CDR3 DNA is TGTGCCAGCAGCTTAGAGGGGGCAGCCTATCAGCCCCAGCATTTT. Encoded protein: CASSLEGAAYQPQHF.

J is TRBJ2-3 and V is TRBV9; TRBD1 might be the D (6 bases). V was clipped by 4 bases and J by 0 bases, with 12 bases between them. The germline V gene has CDR1 SGDLS and CDR2 YYNGEE. There are 15 residues in the CDR3. The CDR3 sequence: CASSPGQPSTDTQYF. The CDR3 coding sequence is TGTGCCAGCAGCCCAGGACAGCCTAGCACAGATACGCAGTATTTT.

The V gene is TRBV10-1, the J gene TRBJ2-5; TRBD1 aligns across 12 bases. Germline values: CDR1 WNHNN, CDR2 SYGVQD (reference sequence). CDR3 length equals 15 residues. Losses at the gene ends were 6 bases for V and 5 bases for J; bases not matched to a gene: 7. The CDR3 protein is CASRPGTGGSETQYF. As DNA, the CDR3 is TGCGCCAGCAGACCCGGGACAGGGGGCAGCGAGACCCAGTACTTC.

This sequence joins TRBV2 and TRBJ1-1; 7 positions match TRBD1. This CDR3 has 15 residues. Germline V gene lookup returns CDR1 SNHLY and CDR2 FYNNEI. V lost 6 bases, J lost 4 bases, and 11 bases stayed unmatched. This CDR3 is CASSNEGQFGTEAFF. The CDR3, as DNA: TGTGCCAGCAGCAACGAGGGACAGTTCGGCACTGAAGCTTTCTTT.

The J gene is TRBJ2-1, the V gene TRBV7-8, with 11 bases lining up with TRBD2. Germline trimming cut 5 bases from V and 7 bases from J; bases unmatched to any gene: 7. The V gene's germline CDR1 is SGHVS and CDR2 FQNEAQ. The CDR3 is 15 amino acids. CDR3 amino acids: CASSVSGRAGNEQFF. CDR3 coding DNA: TGTGCCAGCAGCGTTAGCGGGAGGGCCGGGAATGAGCAGTTCTTC.

The chain has TRBV6-5 and TRBJ2-7; D gene unclear. V was trimmed by 0 bases and J by 4 bases, leaving 7 bases between them. Germline V CDR1 and CDR2: MNHEY, SVGAGI. CDR3 length: 13 residues. As DNA, the CDR3 is TGTGCCAGCAGTTACTCGAGAGTGTACGAGCAGTACTTC. It yields the protein CASSYSRVYEQYF.